This T cell receptor beta chain stems from a study of blood T cell repertoires in COVID-19. Enrolled through a virtual design, the participants were between roughly 18 and 89 years of age and came from approximately 25 US areas. Allocation to cohorts depended on clinical history reported by the participants. Only in-frame clones appear in the TCRdb table, and some are missing; sequencing was by immunoSEQ multiplex PCR. Among 200,000 or so clones listed, 88% were seen once. Trimming removed 6 bases from V and 4 bases from J; junction bases left unmatched: 3. The CDR3 has 13 amino acids. Germline assignment: CDR1 MGHRA and CDR2 YSYEKL.

This receptor was taken from a woman in her 30s who had recovered from COVID-19. The chain joins TRBV4-1 to TRBJ1-1, with 9 bases identical to TRBD1. Sequencing was done on a sample of PBMCs or T cells enriched from blood (not recorded which). The CDR3 region has the DNA TGCGCCAGCAGGACACAGGGGGCCACTGAAGCTTTCTTT. Amino acids: CASRTQGATEAFF.